Below are 23 T cell receptor beta chains sequenced from a single sample in a study of T cells in narcolepsy. The data were produced by immunoSEQ multiplex PCR, yet TCRdb's version contains in-frame clones alone and is incomplete. The sample includes around 26,000 clones, 60% to 75% of them seen just once. The sequencing sample was made of memory (CD45RA-) CD4+ T cells from blood. The receptors here all came from a human donor in good health.

The gene calls are TRBV5-6 and TRBJ1-5, with TRBD1 matching 8 bases. Germline V lookup: CDR1 SGHDT, CDR2 YYEEEE. V was pared by 1 base and J by 6 bases, with 3 bases of the junction left unmatched. This CDR3 has 14 residues. The CDR3 spells CASSLNRGGQPQHF. The CDR3 DNA is TGTGCCAGCAGCTTGAACAGGGGGGGTCAGCCCCAGCATTTT.

This chain links TRBV18 with TRBJ2-3, with D perhaps being TRBD1 or TRBD2 (5 bases each). The length of the CDR3 is 17 residues. Germline CDR1 KGHSH, CDR2 LQKENI. With 2 bases removed from V and 5 bases from J, the gap between germline ends came to 20 bases. In DNA form, the CDR3 reads TGTGCCAGCTCACCATTCCCCGTCCAGGGAGTCCGAGATACGCAGTATTTT. It is translated as CASSPFPVQGVRDTQYF.

This clone appeared once. The chain is built from TRBV7-9 and TRBJ2-3; perhaps TRBD2 as D (5 bases). The CDR3 covers 15 residues. Trimming cost V 2 bases and J 3 bases, with 12 bases left between them. CDR1 and CDR2 (germline): SEHNR, FQNEAQ (reference sequence). CDR3 nucleotide sequence: TGTGCCAGCAGCTTATCCCGCCGCGGGACAGATACGCAGTATTTT. It yields the protein CASSLSRRGTDTQYF.

This chain joins TRBV9 and TRBJ1-5; the D is unclear. V dropped 2 bases and J dropped 10 bases, with 13 bases sitting between them. This CDR3 region has 13 residues. Germline lookup yields CDR1 SGDLS and CDR2 YYNGEE. CDR3 coding DNA: TGTGCCAGCAGCGTCTCGAACGGTAGCCCCCAGCATTTT. Its protein is CASSVSNGSPQHF.

This clone has only a few counts. V gene TRBV6-1 combines with J gene TRBJ1-4; no clear D. V was cut by 5 bases and J by 5 bases, with 9 bases left in between. The CDR3 has 13 amino acids. CDR1 and CDR2 from the germline V gene are MNHNS and SASEGT. DNA of the CDR3: TGTGCCAGCAGTAGGTCATGGAATGAAAAACTGTTTTTT. Translation gives CASSRSWNEKLFF.

The V and J genes are TRBV7-9 and TRBJ1-5; D unclear. The V end was cut by 3 bases, the J end by 7 bases, with 7 bases between. The CDR3 contains 12 residues. Germline values: CDR1 SEHNR, CDR2 FQNEAQ (reference sequence). The CDR3 coding sequence is TGTGCCAGCAGCTTTCAACGACAGCCCCAGCATTTT. Protein product: CASSFQRQPQHF.

V is TRBV9 and J is TRBJ1-6; D is unresolved. Per the germline V gene, CDR1 is SGDLS and CDR2 is YYNGEE. The CDR3 contains 14 residues. Trimming pared 4 bases from V and 7 bases from J, leaving 12 bases between. The DNA for the CDR3 is TGTGCCAGCAGCATTACGACGGGCAATTCACCCCTCCACTTT. Protein sequence: CASSITTGNSPLHF.

The chain combines TRBV11-2 with TRBJ1-6; D is ambiguous. V gave up 1 base and J gave up 6 bases, with 4 bases separating them. This CDR3 is built from 13 residues. CDR1 SGHAT and CDR2 FQNNGV come from the germline V gene. CDR3 region: CASSLARNSPLHF. The CDR3 DNA reads as TGTGCCAGCAGCTTAGCCCGTAATTCACCCCTCCACTTT. Looking up the rest from reference TRBV11-2 and TRBJ1-6 gives the full variable domain: EAGVAQSPRYKIIEKRQSVAFWCNPISGHATLYWYQQILGQGPKLLIQFQNNGVVDDSQLPKDRFSAERLKGVDSTLKIQPAKLEDSAVYLCASSLARNSPLHFGNGTRLTVT.

DNA for the CDR3: TGTGCCTTCTGGACCGGATACAATGAGCAGTTCTTC. Translation: CAFWTGYNEQFF. V gene TRBV30 combines with J gene TRBJ2-1, with D unclear. The germline V and J ends were trimmed by 7 bases and 4 bases, with 11 bases remaining between them. The germline gives CDR1 GTSNPN, CDR2 SVGIG (reference sequence). The CDR3 is 12 amino acids.

The chain uses TRBV18 and TRBJ2-7, with 7 nucleotides matching TRBD2. Per germline, CDR1 KGHSH and CDR2 LQKENI. This CDR3 is 15 amino acids long. V dropped 6 bases and J dropped 1; count of bases not matched to a gene: 9. DNA for the CDR3: TGTGCCAGCTCCCAAACACCTAGCGGTTCCTACGAGCAGTACTTC. It encodes CASSQTPSGSYEQYF.

V gene TRBV7-8 combines with J gene TRBJ1-2; no clear D gene. V was shortened by 0 bases and J by 6 bases, with 8 bases between the two germline ends. The CDR3 runs to 13 residues. Germline V gene data show CDR1 as SGHVS and CDR2 as FQNEAQ. CDR3 protein: CASSLAGVDGYTF. The DNA for the CDR3 is TGTGCCAGCAGCTTAGCTGGGGTGGATGGCTACACCTTC.

J is TRBJ1-1 and V is TRBV6-4; the D is unclear. With 6 bases removed from V and 0 bases from J, the gap between germline ends came to 8 bases. CDR3 length: 13 residues. Looked up from germline, CDR1 is MRHNA and CDR2 is SNTAGT. CDR3 bases: TGTGCCAGCAGGGAGAGCATGAACACTGAAGCTTTCTTT. Encoded protein: CASRESMNTEAFF.

The chain recombines TRBV5-1 with TRBJ2-7; D remains unclear. From germline, CDR1 is SGHRS and CDR2 YFSETQ. Trimming removed 4 bases from V and 3 bases from J, with 11 bases in between. The CDR3 loop spans 13 amino acids. The CDR3 DNA is TGCGCCAGCAGCAACGAGGTAAGCTACGAGCAGTACTTC. It encodes CASSNEVSYEQYF.

The chain employs TRBV2 and TRBJ1-3, with D possibly TRBD1 on 5 matching bases. The CDR3 is 15 amino acids. Trimming stripped 4 bases from V and 0 bases from J, with 10 bases between. Germline V lookup: CDR1 SNHLY, CDR2 FYNNEI. CDR3: CASSVTGSSGNTIYF. The CDR3, as DNA: TGTGCCAGCAGTGTCACAGGTTCCTCTGGAAACACCATATATTTT. The whole variable domain, filled in from reference TRBV2 and TRBJ1-3, reads EPEVTQTPSHQVTQMGQEVILRCVPISNHLYFYWYRQILGQKVEFLVSFYNNEISEKSEIFDDQFSVERPDGSNFTLKIRSTKLEDSAMYFCASSVTGSSGNTIYFGEGSWLTVV.

The chain uses TRBV4-2 and TRBJ2-1, with TRBD2 matching over 8 bases. With 4 bases clipped from V and 3 bases from J, the junction kept 5 bases outside the gene matches. CDR1 and CDR2 from the germline V gene are LGHNA and YNFKEQ. The CDR3 spans 15 residues. The CDR3 bases are TGTGCCAGCAGCCTGACCCGGGGGGGCTACAATGAGCAGTTCTTC. Translation: CASSLTRGGYNEQFF.

The V gene is TRBV27, the J gene TRBJ2-2; weak D call: TRBD2 (5 bases). The CDR3 has 13 amino acids. With 1 base removed from V and 7 bases from J, the gap between germline ends came to 7 bases. Germline V gives CDR1 MNHEY, CDR2 SMNVEV (reference sequence). In DNA, the CDR3 is TGTGCCAGCAGTTTATTTGGGAGCGGGGAGCTGTTTTTT. As protein: CASSLFGSGELFF.

The CDR3 DNA sequence: TGTGCCAGTCCTAGGGACCCTAACACTGAAGCTTTCTTT. Its protein is CASPRDPNTEAFF. The genes are TRBV6-1 and TRBJ1-1; D is perhaps TRBD1 (5 bases). CDR3 length: 13 amino acids. Per the germline V gene, CDR1 is MNHNS and CDR2 is SASEGT. V was trimmed by 9 bases and J by 2 bases, leaving 13 bases between them.

This chain links TRBV2 with TRBJ2-3; TRBD2 matches 7 bases. The CDR3 has 16 residues. The germline gives CDR1 SNHLY, CDR2 FYNNEI. V lost 6 bases and J lost 0; bases outside the gene matches: 9. The CDR3 region is CASRSRAGTSTDTQYF. CDR3 nucleotide sequence: TGTGCCAGCAGGAGTCGAGCGGGGACTAGCACAGATACGCAGTATTTT.

The rearrangement joins TRBV19 to TRBJ1-1; the D is unclear. The CDR3 spans 14 residues. In germline, CDR1 is LNHDA, CDR2 SQIVND (reference sequence). Trimming took 4 bases from V and 1 from J, leaving 10 bases between them. CDR3 region: CASSREEGNTEAFF. CDR3 nucleotides: TGTGCCAGTAGTAGAGAGGAGGGGAACACTGAAGCTTTCTTT. The variable domain in full, completed from reference TRBV19 and TRBJ1-1, reads DGGITQSPKYLFRKEGQNVTLSCEQNLNHDAMYWYRQDPGQGLRLIYYSQIVNDFQKGDIAEGYSVSREKKESFPLTVTSAQKNPTAFYLCASSREEGNTEAFFGQGTRLTVV.

The gene calls are TRBV9 and TRBJ2-3; 9 bases align to TRBD2. Per germline, CDR1 SGDLS and CDR2 YYNGEE. The CDR3 has 15 amino acids. V was pared by 4 bases and J by 5 bases, with 8 bases of the junction left unmatched. In nucleotides, the CDR3 is TGTGCCAGCAGCTCGACTAGCGGTCTTGTAGATACGCAGTATTTT. Its translation: CASSSTSGLVDTQYF.

The rearrangement uses TRBV19 and TRBJ2-1; tentatively, D is TRBD2 (6 bases). From germline, CDR1 is LNHDA and CDR2 SQIVND (reference sequence). The CDR3 runs to 14 residues. The V and J ends lost 5 bases and 5 bases respectively, with 13 bases between them. Here the CDR3 DNA reads TGTGCCAGTAGTCTCACCGGGAGCCACAATGAGCAGTTCTTC. Translating it yields CASSLTGSHNEQFF.

The chain is built from TRBV6-1 and TRBJ2-7, with TRBD1 matching over 9 bases. Germline CDR1 reads MNHNS; CDR2 reads SASEGT. CDR3 size: 15 residues. V was pared by 4 bases and J by 5 bases, with 9 bases of the junction left unmatched. CDR3: CASSAGTGILNEQYF. In nucleotides, the CDR3 is TGTGCCAGCAGTGCCGGGACAGGGATCCTAAACGAGCAGTACTTC.

The chain couples TRBV2 to TRBJ1-2; TRBD1 agrees at 12 bases. Trimming removed 7 bases from V and 6 bases from J; junction bases left unmatched: 3. This CDR3 has 13 residues. Germline lookup yields CDR1 SNHLY and CDR2 FYNNEI. The CDR3 reads CASIGTGGNGYTF. CDR3 nucleotide sequence: TGTGCCAGCATAGGGACAGGGGGCAATGGCTACACCTTC.